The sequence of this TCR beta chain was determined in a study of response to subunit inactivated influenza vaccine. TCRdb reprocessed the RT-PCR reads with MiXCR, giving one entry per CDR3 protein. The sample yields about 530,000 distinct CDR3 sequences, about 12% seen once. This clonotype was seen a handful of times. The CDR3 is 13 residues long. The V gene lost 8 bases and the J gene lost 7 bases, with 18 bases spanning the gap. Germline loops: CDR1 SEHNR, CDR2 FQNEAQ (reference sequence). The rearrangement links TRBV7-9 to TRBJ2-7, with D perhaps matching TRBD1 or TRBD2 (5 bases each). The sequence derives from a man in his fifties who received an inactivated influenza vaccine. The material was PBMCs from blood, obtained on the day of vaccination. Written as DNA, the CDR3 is TGTGCCAGCGCGATTGGGACCACGCCTGAGCAGTACTTC. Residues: CASAIGTTPEQYF. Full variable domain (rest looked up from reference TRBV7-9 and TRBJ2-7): DTGVSQNPRHKITKRGQNVTFRCDPISEHNRLYWYRQTLGQGPEFLTYFQNEAQLEKSRLLSDRFSAERPKGSFSTLEIQRTEQGDSAMYLCASAIGTTPEQYFGPGTRLTVT.